The text below deals with one T cell receptor beta chain. Its specificity is unknown. MiXCR, run by TCRdb on the 5' RACE reads, gives a single entry per CDR3 protein. This table has some 120,000 distinct CDR3 sequences, approximately 15% appearing once. V shed 1 base and J shed 3 bases, with 10 bases lying between them. Germline CDR1 reads SGHVS; CDR2 reads FNYEAQ. The CDR3 extends over 15 amino acids. The data stem from a study of T-cell memory formation after mild COVID-19. Study as a whole: Most TCR clusters belonged to a single donor.

Findings and limits, study-wide: Among CD4+ contracting clones, most were CM and EM, and CD8+ ones EMRA. The pre-infection memory compartment contained some responding clones, suggesting cross-reactive memory joined.

The TCR originated in an adult woman who had mild COVID-19 (a few samples of this study predate the infection). Cell type and time point are not known. The V and J genes are TRBV7-6 and TRBJ1-5; no reliable D call. Material: PBMCs or a T cell subset sorted from them (not recorded which). CDR3: CASSLGSGVNQPQHF. The DNA of the CDR3 is TGTGCCAGCAGCTTAGGGAGTGGGGTCAATCAGCCCCAGCATTTT.